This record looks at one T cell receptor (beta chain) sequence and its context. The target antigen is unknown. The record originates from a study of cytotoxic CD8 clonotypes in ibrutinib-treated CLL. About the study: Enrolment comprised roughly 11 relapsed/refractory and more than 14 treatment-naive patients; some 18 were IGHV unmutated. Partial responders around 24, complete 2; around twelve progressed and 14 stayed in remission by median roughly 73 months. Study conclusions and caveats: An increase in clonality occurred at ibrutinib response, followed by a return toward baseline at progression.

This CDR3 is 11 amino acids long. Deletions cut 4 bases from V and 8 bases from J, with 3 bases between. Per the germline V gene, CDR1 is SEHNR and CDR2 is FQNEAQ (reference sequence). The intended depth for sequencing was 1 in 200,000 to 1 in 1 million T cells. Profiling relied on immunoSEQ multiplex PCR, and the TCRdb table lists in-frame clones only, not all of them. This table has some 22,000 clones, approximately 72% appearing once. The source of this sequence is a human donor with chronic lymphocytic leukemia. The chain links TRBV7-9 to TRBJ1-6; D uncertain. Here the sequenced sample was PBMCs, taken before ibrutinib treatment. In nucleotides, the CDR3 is TGTGCCAGCAGCTCGGATTCACCCCTCCACTTT. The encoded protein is CASSSDSPLHF.